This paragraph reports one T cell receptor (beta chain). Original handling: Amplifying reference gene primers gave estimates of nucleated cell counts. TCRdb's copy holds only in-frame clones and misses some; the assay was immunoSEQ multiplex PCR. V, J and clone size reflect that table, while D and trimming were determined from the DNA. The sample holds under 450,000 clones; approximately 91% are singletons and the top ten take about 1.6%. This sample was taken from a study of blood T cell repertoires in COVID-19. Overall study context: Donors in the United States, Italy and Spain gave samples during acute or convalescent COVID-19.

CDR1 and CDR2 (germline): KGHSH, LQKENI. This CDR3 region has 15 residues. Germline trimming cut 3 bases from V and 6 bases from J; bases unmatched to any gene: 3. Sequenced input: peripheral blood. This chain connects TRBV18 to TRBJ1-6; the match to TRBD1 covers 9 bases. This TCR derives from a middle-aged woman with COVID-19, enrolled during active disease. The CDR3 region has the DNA TGTGCCAGCTCACCGAAGACAGGGGGTAATTCACCCCTCCACTTT. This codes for CASSPKTGGNSPLHF.